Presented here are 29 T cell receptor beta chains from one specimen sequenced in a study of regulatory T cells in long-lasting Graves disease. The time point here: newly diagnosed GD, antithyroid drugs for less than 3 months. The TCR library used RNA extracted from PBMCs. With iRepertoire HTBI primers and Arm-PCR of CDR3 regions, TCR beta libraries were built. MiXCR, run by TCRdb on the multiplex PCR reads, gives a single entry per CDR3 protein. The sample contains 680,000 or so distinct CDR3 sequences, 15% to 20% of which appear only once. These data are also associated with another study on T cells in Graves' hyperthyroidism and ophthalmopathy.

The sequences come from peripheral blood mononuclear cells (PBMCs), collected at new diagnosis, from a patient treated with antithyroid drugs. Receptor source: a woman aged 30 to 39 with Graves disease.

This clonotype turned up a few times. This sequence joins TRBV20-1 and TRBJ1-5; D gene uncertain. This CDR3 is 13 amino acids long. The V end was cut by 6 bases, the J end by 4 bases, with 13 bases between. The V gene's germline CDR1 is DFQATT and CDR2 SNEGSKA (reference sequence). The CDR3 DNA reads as TGCAGTGCCCTCCTTACCGGGAATCAGCCCCAGCATTTT. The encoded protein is CSALLTGNQPQHF.

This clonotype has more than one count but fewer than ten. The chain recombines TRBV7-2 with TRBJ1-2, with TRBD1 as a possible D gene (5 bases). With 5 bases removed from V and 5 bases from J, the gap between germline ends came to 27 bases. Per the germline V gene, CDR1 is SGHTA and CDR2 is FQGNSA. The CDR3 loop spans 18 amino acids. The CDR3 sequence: CASSQSPWGAARDYGYTF. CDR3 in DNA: TGTGCCAGCAGCCAGTCCCCGTGGGGCGCTGCCCGAGATTATGGCTACACCTTC.

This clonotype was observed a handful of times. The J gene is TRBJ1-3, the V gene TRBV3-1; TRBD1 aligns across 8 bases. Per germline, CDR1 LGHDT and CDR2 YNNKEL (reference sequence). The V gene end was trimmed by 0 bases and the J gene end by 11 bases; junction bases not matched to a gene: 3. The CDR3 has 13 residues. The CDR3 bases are TGTGCCAGCAGCCAAGACCAGGGGGCGTCCATATATTTT. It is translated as CASSQDQGASIYF.

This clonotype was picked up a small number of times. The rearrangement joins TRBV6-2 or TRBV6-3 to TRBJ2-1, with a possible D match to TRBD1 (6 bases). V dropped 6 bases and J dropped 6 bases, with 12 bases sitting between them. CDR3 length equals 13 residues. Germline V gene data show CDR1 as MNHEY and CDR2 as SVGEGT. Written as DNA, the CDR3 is TGTGCCAGCAGACTGGGGGCCGGCAATGAGCAGTTCTTC. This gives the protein CASRLGAGNEQFF.

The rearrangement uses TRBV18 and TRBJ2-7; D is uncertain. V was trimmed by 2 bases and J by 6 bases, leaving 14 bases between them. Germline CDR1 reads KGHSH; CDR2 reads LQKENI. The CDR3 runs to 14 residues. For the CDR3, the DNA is TGTGCCAGCTCACCAGCGGATCAAGGTTTCGAGCAGTACTTC. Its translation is CASSPADQGFEQYF.

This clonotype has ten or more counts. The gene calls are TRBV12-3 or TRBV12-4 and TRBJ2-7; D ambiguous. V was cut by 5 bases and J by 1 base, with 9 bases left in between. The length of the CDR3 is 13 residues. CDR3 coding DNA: TGTGCCAGCAGTACCCTAGAGTCCTACGAGCAGTACTTC. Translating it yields CASSTLESYEQYF.

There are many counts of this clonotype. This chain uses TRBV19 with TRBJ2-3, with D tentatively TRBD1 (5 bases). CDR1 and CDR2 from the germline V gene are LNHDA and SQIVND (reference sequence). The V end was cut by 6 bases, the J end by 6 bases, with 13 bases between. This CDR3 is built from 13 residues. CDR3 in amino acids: CASSRRDQDTQYF. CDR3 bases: TGTGCCAGTAGCCGCAGGGATCAGGATACGCAGTATTTT.

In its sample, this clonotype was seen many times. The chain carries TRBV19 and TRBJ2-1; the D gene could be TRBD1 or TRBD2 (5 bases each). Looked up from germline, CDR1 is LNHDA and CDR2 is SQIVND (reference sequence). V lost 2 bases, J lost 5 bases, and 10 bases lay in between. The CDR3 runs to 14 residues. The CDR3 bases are TGTGCCAGTAGTATAATCGGGACCGACAATGAGCAGTTCTTC. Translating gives CASSIIGTDNEQFF.

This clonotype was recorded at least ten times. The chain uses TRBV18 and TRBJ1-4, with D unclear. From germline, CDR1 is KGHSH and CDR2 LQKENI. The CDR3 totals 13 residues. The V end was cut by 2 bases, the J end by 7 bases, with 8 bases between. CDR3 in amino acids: CASSPDDGEKLFF. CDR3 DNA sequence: TGTGCCAGCTCACCAGACGATGGTGAAAAACTGTTTTTT.

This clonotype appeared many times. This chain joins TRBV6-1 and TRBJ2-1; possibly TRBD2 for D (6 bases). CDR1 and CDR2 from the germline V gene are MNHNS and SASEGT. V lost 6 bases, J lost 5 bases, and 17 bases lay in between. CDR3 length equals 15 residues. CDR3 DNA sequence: TGTGCCAGCAGGGCCCGGGACGGGGGAAACAATGAGCAGTTCTTC. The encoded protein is CASRARDGGNNEQFF.

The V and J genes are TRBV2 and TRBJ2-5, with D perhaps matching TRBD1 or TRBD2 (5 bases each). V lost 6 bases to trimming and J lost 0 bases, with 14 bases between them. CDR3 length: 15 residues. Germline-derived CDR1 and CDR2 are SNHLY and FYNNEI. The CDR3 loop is CASRAQGVDQETQYF. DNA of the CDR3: TGTGCCAGCAGGGCCCAGGGAGTAGACCAAGAGACCCAGTACTTC.

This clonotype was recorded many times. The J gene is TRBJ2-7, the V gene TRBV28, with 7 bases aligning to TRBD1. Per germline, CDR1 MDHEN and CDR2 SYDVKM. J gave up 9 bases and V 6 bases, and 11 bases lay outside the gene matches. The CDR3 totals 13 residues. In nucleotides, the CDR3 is TGTGCCAGCAGGGCAGACAGGGTTGGCGGGCAGTACTTC. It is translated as CASRADRVGGQYF.

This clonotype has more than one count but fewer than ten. CDR3 coding DNA: TGTGCCTGGACCCGAGTCTATGGCTACACCTTC. Translating gives CAWTRVYGYTF. The chain combines TRBV30 with TRBJ1-2; D remains ambiguous. The CDR3 has 11 amino acids. Germline V gene lookup returns CDR1 GTSNPN and CDR2 SVGIG (reference sequence). V lost 4 bases to trimming and J lost 4 bases, with 7 bases between them.

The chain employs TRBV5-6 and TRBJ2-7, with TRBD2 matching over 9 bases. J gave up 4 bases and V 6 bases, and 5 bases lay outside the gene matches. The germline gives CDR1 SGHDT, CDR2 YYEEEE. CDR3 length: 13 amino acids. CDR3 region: CASNRLAEYEQYF. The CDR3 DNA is TGTGCCAGCAATAGACTAGCGGAATACGAGCAGTACTTC.

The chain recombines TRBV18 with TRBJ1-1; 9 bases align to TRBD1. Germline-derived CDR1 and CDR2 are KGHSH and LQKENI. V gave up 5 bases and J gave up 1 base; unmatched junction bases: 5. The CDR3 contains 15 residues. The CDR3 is CASSTGTGTNTEAFF. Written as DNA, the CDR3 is TGTGCCAGCTCAACCGGGACAGGGACGAACACTGAAGCTTTCTTT.

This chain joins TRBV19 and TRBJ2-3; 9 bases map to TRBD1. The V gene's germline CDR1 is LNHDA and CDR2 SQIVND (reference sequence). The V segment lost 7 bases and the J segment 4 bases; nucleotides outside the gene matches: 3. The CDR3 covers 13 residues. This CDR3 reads CASTDRGADTQYF. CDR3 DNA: TGTGCCAGTACAGACAGGGGGGCAGATACGCAGTATTTT.

The CDR3 is CASSQMILVKGGELFF. DNA for the CDR3: TGTGCCAGCAGCCAAATGATCTTAGTTAAGGGCGGGGAGCTGTTTTTT. This chain links TRBV3-1 with TRBJ2-2; D uncertain. Germline CDR1 LGHDT, CDR2 YNNKEL (reference sequence). This CDR3 is built from 16 residues. V was cut by 2 bases and J by 7 bases, with 17 bases left in between.

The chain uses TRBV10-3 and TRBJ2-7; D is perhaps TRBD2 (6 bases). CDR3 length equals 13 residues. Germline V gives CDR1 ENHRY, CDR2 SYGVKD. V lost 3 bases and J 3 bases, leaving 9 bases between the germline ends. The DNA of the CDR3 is TGTGCCATCAGTGATCGGGAGAGCTACGAGCAGTACTTC. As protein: CAISDRESYEQYF.

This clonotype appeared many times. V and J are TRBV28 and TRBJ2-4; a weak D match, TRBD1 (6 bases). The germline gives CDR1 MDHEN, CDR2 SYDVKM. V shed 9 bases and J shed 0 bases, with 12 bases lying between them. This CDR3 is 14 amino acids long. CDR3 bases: TGTGCCAGTAAAAGACAGGTAGCCAAAAACATTCAGTACTTC. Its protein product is CASKRQVAKNIQYF.

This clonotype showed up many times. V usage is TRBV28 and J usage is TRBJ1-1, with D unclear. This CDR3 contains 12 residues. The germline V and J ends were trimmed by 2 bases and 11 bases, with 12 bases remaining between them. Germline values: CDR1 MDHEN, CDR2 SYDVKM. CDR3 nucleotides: TGTGCCAGCAGTTTAAGGTCTCTGCGTGCTTTCTTT. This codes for CASSLRSLRAFF.

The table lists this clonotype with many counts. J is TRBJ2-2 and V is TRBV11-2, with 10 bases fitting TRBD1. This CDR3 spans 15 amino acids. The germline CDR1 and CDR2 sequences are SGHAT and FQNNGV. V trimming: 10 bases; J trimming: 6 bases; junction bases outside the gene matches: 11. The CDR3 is CATQTGQGYAGELFF. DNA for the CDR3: TGTGCCACCCAGACGGGACAGGGGTACGCCGGGGAGCTGTTTTTT.

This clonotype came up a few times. The CDR3 is CASSLTAAGKGEQFF. The CDR3 bases are TGTGCCAGCAGCTTAACAGCGGCGGGGAAGGGTGAGCAGTTCTTC. The genes are TRBV7-2 and TRBJ2-1, with TRBD2 as a possible D gene (6 bases). The length of the CDR3 is 15 residues. CDR1 and CDR2 from the germline V gene are SGHTA and FQGNSA. The V end lost 2 bases, the J end lost 9 bases, and 17 bases lay between the germline ends.

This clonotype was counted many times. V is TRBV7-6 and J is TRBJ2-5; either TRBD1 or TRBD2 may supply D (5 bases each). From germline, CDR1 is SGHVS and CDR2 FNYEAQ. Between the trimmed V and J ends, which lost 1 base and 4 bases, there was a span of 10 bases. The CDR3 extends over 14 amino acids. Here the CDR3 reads CASSLVGGGETQYF. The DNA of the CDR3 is TGTGCCAGCAGCTTAGTTGGTGGGGGAGAGACCCAGTACTTC.

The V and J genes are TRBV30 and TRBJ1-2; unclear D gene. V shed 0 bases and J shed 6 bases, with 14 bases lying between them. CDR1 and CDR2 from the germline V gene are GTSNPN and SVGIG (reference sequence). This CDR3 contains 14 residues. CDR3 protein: CAWSVFLRVDGYTF. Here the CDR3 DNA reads TGTGCCTGGAGTGTTTTTCTGAGAGTCGATGGCTACACCTTC.

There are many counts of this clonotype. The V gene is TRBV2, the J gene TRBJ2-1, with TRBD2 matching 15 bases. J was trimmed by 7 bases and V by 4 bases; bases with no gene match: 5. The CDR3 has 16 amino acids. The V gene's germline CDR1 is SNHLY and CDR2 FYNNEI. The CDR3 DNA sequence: TGTGCCAGCAGTGCTTCCGGACTAGCGGGAGGGAATGAGCAGTTCTTC. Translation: CASSASGLAGGNEQFF. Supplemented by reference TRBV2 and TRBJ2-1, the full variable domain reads EPEVTQTPSHQVTQMGQEVILRCVPISNHLYFYWYRQILGQKVEFLVSFYNNEISEKSEIFDDQFSVERPDGSNFTLKIRSTKLEDSAMYFCASSASGLAGGNEQFFGPGTRLTVL.

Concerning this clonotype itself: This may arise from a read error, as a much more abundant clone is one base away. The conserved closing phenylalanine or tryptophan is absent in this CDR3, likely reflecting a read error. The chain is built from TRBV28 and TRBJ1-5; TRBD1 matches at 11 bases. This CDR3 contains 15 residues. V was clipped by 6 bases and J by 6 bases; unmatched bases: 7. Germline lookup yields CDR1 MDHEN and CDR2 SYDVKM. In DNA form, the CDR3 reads TGTGCCAGCAGCCCGAGGACAGGGGGCCGTCAGCCCCAGCATTCT. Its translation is CASSPRTGGRQPQHS.

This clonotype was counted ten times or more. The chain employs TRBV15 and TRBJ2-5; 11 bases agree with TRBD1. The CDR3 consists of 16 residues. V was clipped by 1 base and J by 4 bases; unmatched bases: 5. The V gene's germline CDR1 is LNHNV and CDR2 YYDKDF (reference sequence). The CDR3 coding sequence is TGTGCCACCAGCAGAGGACGGACAGGGGGCGGAGAGACCCAGTACTTC. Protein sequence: CATSRGRTGGGETQYF. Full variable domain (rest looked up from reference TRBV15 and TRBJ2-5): DAMVIQNPRYQVTQFGKPVTLSCSQTLNHNVMYWYQQKSSQAPKLLFHYYDKDFNNEADTPDNFQSRRPNTSFCFLDIRSPGLGDTAMYLCATSRGRTGGGETQYFGPGTRLLVL.

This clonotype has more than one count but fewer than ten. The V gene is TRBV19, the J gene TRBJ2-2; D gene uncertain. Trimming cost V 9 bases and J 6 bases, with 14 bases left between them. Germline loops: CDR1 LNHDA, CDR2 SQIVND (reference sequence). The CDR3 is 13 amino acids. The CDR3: CASTSQISGELFF. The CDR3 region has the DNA TGTGCCAGCACCAGTCAAATTTCCGGGGAGCTGTTTTTT. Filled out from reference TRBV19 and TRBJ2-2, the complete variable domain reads DGGITQSPKYLFRKEGQNVTLSCEQNLNHDAMYWYRQDPGQGLRLIYYSQIVNDFQKGDIAEGYSVSREKKESFPLTVTSAQKNPTAFYLCASTSQISGELFFGEGSRLTVL.

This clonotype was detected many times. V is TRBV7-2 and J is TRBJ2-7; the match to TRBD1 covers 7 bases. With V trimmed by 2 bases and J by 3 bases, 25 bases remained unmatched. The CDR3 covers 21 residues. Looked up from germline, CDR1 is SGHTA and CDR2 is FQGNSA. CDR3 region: CASSLFVSGQPIFGAYYEQYF. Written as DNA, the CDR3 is TGTGCCAGCAGCTTATTCGTCTCGGGACAGCCTATATTTGGGGCCTACTACGAGCAGTACTTC.